This T cell receptor beta chain came from a study of early T cells in non-severe SARS-CoV-2 infection (dated by TCRdb to about 2021). Study-wide context: Bulk RNA from unsorted whole blood was used for TCR sequencing, so alpha and beta chains could not be paired.

This was a case-control study nested in a cohort of healthcare workers in London, UK, who had nasopharyngeal swab PCR tests and blood samples taken every week. Healthcare workers were recruited during the week of the UK lockdown, between 23 and 31 March 2020, and followed weekly for up to roughly 15 weeks. The CDR3 measures 11 amino acids from cysteine to phenylalanine. The kept DNA is CDR3 alone, 33 bases in frame from the first base. V is clipped by 7 bases and J by 6 bases, and the sequence between their germline boundaries is 7 bases long. For CDR1 and CDR2, the germline V gene lists MNHEY and SVGAGI. Regarding this clonotype: The target of this receptor is not known. The sample holds no much larger clone one base away, and base qualities are not on file.

The investigation overall reported the following: VDJdb matching was skewed toward anti-spike CD8 responses and likely underestimated virus-specific expansions, missing private and CD4 specificities.

The protocol used for the library was 5' RACE. The sequencer listed for this sample is NextSeq 500. Unique molecular identifiers were attached to individual cDNA molecules in the TCR library protocol so that sequencing error and PCR bias could be corrected. Sequencing covered both TCR alpha and beta chains, and within each sample the abundances of alpha and beta sequences were tightly co-correlated. The source study handled its data this way. Decombinator V4 was used to annotate TCR sequences for V gene, J gene and CDR3. TCRs were defined as expanded if a significant change between any two time points was detected under a Poisson model with p below 0.0001. TCR abundances were normalised to the total number of TCRs sequenced per sample and expressed as counts per million. TRAV1-2 paired with TRAJ12, TRAJ20 or TRAJ33 defined MAIT TCRs, while TRAV10 paired with TRAJ18 defined iNKT TCRs. A search of VDJdb, accessed on 1 November 2021, was run for TCRs annotated to CMV, EBV and SARS-CoV-2, with TCRs annotated for multiple antigens excluded. TCRdb ran its own pipeline on the public reads, namely fastp trimming at Q25 and MiXCR clone calling, and kept in-frame beta chains. For every CDR3 protein sequence, its rows merge into one entry that carries the most common genes and DNA. These V and J calls originate from TCRdb's pipeline instead of the authors' own analysis. For this sample there are 60,000 to 90,000 distinct CDR3 sequences; about 16% appear just once. The ten most abundant clones make up approximately 2.6% of the sample.

This receptor was taken from an adult who was a healthcare worker with PCR-confirmed SARS-CoV-2 infection or an uninfected control (not recorded which). Here the chain combines TRBV6-5 and TRBJ1-3; no D segment can be confidently identified. The sample was whole blood. CDR3 loop: CASKNLNTIYF. The sequence in DNA is TGTGCCAGCAAAAACTTAAACACCATATATTTT.